This T cell receptor (beta chain) was found in a study of T cell responses to AZD1222 COVID-19 vaccine. Points from the study as a whole: Repertoire sampling occurred only after the peak T cell response. The number of AZD1222 recipients seropositive at baseline was only 6 or 7. There were vaccine-associated CD4 TCRs across spike, dominant at 160-218 and 743-854. The donors showed a predominance of white British ancestry and of females, with possible underestimation of clonal diversity.

Concerning this clone itself: The target antigen is unknown.

Clones were sequenced by immunoSEQ multiplex PCR, and TCRdb holds only the in-frame ones, with some missing. Among approximately 94,000 clones listed, about 90% were seen once. The source was peripheral blood, collected on day 0 of MenACWY control vaccination. This receptor was taken from an adult in good health.

The DNA of the CDR3 is TGCGCCAGCAGCTTTGGGACTAGCGGCAATGAGCAGTTCTTC. Translating it yields CASSFGTSGNEQFF. The rearrangement links TRBV5-1 to TRBJ2-1; TRBD2 matches 11 bases. Germline trimming cut 2 bases from V and 6 bases from J; bases unmatched to any gene: 1. This CDR3 spans 14 amino acids. Looked up from germline, CDR1 is SGHRS and CDR2 is YFSETQ.